These 28 T cell receptor beta chains originate from one sample sequenced in a study of T cells in women clearing cervical HPV infection. The method was immunoSEQ multiplex PCR; TCRdb's version includes in-frame clones alone and lacks a portion of them. The repertoire shows 30,000 to 40,000 clones; the top ten hold approximately 1.5%. Source material: blood buffy coat. The receptor set was obtained from a woman between 18 and 70 years old with a cervical HPV16 infection that either progressed to CIN3+ or cleared (not recorded which).

As for this clone: The sequenced fragment ends 3 residues before the CDR3 boundary, so the rest is inferred from the germline J gene. The genes are TRBV12-5 and TRBJ2-7, with D possibly TRBD2 on 5 matching bases. This CDR3 has 15 residues. Germline values: CDR1 LGHNT, CDR2 FRNRAP. V lost 6 bases and J 3 bases, leaving 18 bases between the germline ends. The CDR3 DNA, read in part, is TGTGCTAGTGGCTGGACTGCCCGCGGATTCTACGAG. Translating gives CASGWTARGFYE. The whole CDR3 reads CASGWTARGFYEQYF.

In the case of this clone: With the read ending 3 residues before the CDR3 end, the germline J gene is used to fill in that end. The rearrangement joins TRBV19 to TRBJ2-4; 7 bases are shared with TRBD2. This CDR3 region has 14 residues. Germline CDR1 LNHDA, CDR2 SQIVND (reference sequence). The part of the CDR3 DNA that was read is TGTGCCAGTAGTGGACGGAACGGGCGGGAGACT. Translation: CASSGRNGRET. The full CDR3 protein is CASSGRNGRETQYF.

Comments on this clone: With the read ending 3 residues before the CDR3 end, the germline J gene is used to fill in that end. This chain connects TRBV7-8 to TRBJ1-2; TRBD1 is a possible D gene (5 bases). Germline values: CDR1 SGHVS, CDR2 FQNEAQ. The CDR3 extends over 16 amino acids. The chain's CDR3 is CASSPLVGEDTDTYTF. The sequenced part of the CDR3 DNA is TGTGCCAGCAGCCCCTTGGTGGGAGAGGACACAGATACC.

CDR3 protein: CAWSPDRERGYTF. The covered CDR3 bases are TGTGCCTGGTCGCCGGACAGGGAAAGGGGC. The rearrangement links TRBV30 to TRBJ1-2; TRBD1 matches at 8 bases. The read halts 3 residues ahead of the CDR3 end, with the missing end drawn from the germline J gene. This CDR3 has 13 amino acids. CDR1 is GTSNPN, CDR2 SVGIG, per germline (reference sequence).

With regard to this clone: The sequence runs out 3 residues before the end of the CDR3; the remainder is reconstructed from the germline J gene. The rearrangement uses TRBV19 and TRBJ1-1, with TRBD1 matching over 10 bases. From germline, CDR1 is LNHDA and CDR2 SQIVND (reference sequence). This CDR3 has 21 residues. Unmatched junction bases numbered 23, after V lost 4 bases and J lost 3 bases. This chain's CDR3 is CASSTIRGPGTGARKYTEAFF. The DNA read from the CDR3 is TGTGCCAGTAGTACCATTAGGGGGCCCGGGACAGGGGCTAGGAAGTACACTGAA.

With respect to this clone: Coverage ceases 3 residues before the CDR3 finishes, and the germline J gene fills in the end. This sequence joins TRBV6-2 or TRBV6-3 and TRBJ1-2; D is undetermined. CDR3 length equals 15 residues. Germline V lookup: CDR1 MNHEY, CDR2 SVGEGT. The sequenced CDR3 bases are TGTGCCAGCAGTTACGAATACAACCCTTCCAATGAC. It yields the protein CASSYEYNPSND. The CDR3 reads in full as CASSYEYNPSNDYTF.

Comments on this clone: The CDR3 end is not reached by the read, which stops 3 residues before it; the germline J gene fills it in. The gene calls are TRBV6-1 and TRBJ1-1; a possible D gene is TRBD1 (5 bases). This CDR3 contains 13 residues. The germline V gene encodes CDR1 MNHNS and CDR2 SASEGT. The germline V and J ends were trimmed by 3 bases and 1 base, with 6 bases remaining between them. The covered CDR3 bases are TGTGCCAGCAGTGATGGACAGAACACTGAA. Protein product: CASSDGQNTE. The full CDR3 protein reads CASSDGQNTEAFF.

In regard to this clone: The CDR3 is cut off 3 residues early in the read; its end comes from the germline J gene. V is TRBV20-1 and J is TRBJ2-5; 9 bases map to TRBD2. Germline lookup yields CDR1 DFQATT and CDR2 SNEGSKA (reference sequence). Trimming at V came to 6 bases and at J to 4 bases, leaving 15 bases not matched to a gene. This CDR3 is 16 amino acids long. CDR3: CSAIDNLAGVRETQYF. The CDR3 bases that were read are TGCAGTGCCATTGACAATTTAGCGGGAGTCCGAGAGACC.

As regards this clone: The CDR3 end lies 3 residues beyond the end of the read and is filled in from the germline J gene. The rearrangement links TRBV11-1 to TRBJ2-3; possible D gene TRBD1, 6 bases. Germline V gene data show CDR1 as SGHAT and CDR2 as FQDESV (reference sequence). The CDR3 is 14 amino acids. Partial CDR3 DNA: TGTGCCAGCAGCTCCCGGGACAACCAAGAGACG. Its translation: CASSSRDNQET. The complete CDR3 sequence is CASSSRDNQETQYF.

Turning to this clone: The read ends 3 residues before the CDR3 terminus; that terminus is restored from the germline J gene. This sequence joins TRBV20-1 and TRBJ1-6; no clear D. This CDR3 has 14 amino acids. CDR1 is DFQATT and CDR2 is SNEGSKA in the germline V gene (reference sequence). Trimming cost V 3 bases and J 1 base, with 7 bases left between them. CDR3 residues: CSASRVSYNSPLHF. CDR3 DNA, as far as it was read: TGCAGTGCTAGTAGGGTATCCTATAATTCACCC.

Of note for this clone: The CDR3 goes on 3 residues after the read ends, and that part is filled in from the germline J gene. The V gene is TRBV2, the J gene TRBJ1-4; D unresolved. Trimming stripped 7 bases from V and 7 bases from J, with 19 bases between. The CDR3 runs 15 residues. Germline CDR1 and CDR2: SNHLY and FYNNEI. The part of the CDR3 DNA that was read is TGTGCCAGCAAAAAAGAATCGGGGTCTGGTGAAAAA. Encoded protein: CASKKESGSGEK. The whole CDR3 reads CASKKESGSGEKLFF.

On this clone itself: The read ends 3 residues shy of where the CDR3 ends; the end is completed using the germline J gene. V usage is TRBV12-3 or TRBV12-4 and J usage is TRBJ2-7; 11 bases match TRBD2. The trim removed 8 bases at V and 2 bases at J, leaving 2 bases unmatched. The CDR3 extends over 13 amino acids. The CDR3 sequence is CASQGLAAYEQYF. CDR3 bases read: TGTGCCAGCCAGGGACTAGCGGCCTACGAG.

With regard to this clone: The read gets to within 3 residues of the CDR3 end, and the germline J gene fills in the rest. The chain links TRBV30 to TRBJ2-3; TRBD2 agrees at 10 bases. This CDR3 spans 17 amino acids. V lost 2 bases to trimming and J lost 0 bases; unmatched junction nucleotides: 8. Germline-derived CDR1 and CDR2 are GTSNPN and SVGIG (reference sequence). Partial CDR3 DNA: TGTGCCTGGAGTAAGGGGGTAGCGGGAGGCAGCACAGATACG. It yields the protein CAWSKGVAGGSTDT. The complete CDR3 protein is CAWSKGVAGGSTDTQYF.

In regard to this clone: The read ends 3 residues before the CDR3 terminus; that terminus is restored from the germline J gene. The V and J genes are TRBV20-1 and TRBJ1-5; D may be TRBD1 (5 bases). The CDR3 has 13 residues. Germline V lookup: CDR1 DFQATT, CDR2 SNEGSKA (reference sequence). Trimming removed 2 bases at V and 4 bases at J, with 9 bases between. Here the CDR3 reads CSARQGTNQPQHF. The covered CDR3 bases are TGCAGTGCTAGACAGGGAACTAATCAGCCC.

On this clone: The DNA ends 3 residues before the CDR3 does, and the rest of the CDR3 is filled in from the germline J gene. This rearrangement joins TRBV11-2 to TRBJ2-7; D gene ambiguous. V was clipped by 5 bases and J by 2 bases, with 10 bases between them. From germline, CDR1 is SGHAT and CDR2 FQNNGV. The CDR3 has 13 amino acids. The CDR3 protein is CASSPLSTYEQYF. CDR3 DNA (partial): TGTGCCAGCAGCCCGTTGAGCACCTACGAG.

For this clone: A read error may produce the germline difference seen at one junction end. The read stops 3 residues short of the end of the CDR3; the missing end is completed from the germline J gene. The rearrangement uses TRBV7-2 and TRBJ2-3; 15 nucleotides line up with TRBD2. The length of the CDR3 is 15 residues. In germline, CDR1 is SGHTA, CDR2 FQGNSA. The chain's CDR3 is CASTLGTSGRNTQYF. The CDR3 DNA, read in part, is TGTGCCAGCACCTTAGGGACTAGCGGGAGGAATACG.

Details on this clone: The DNA ends 3 residues before the CDR3 does, and the rest of the CDR3 is filled in from the germline J gene. This rearrangement joins TRBV5-6 to TRBJ1-2; 9 positions match TRBD1. Germline CDR1 reads SGHDT; CDR2 reads YYEEEE. Trimming at V came to 2 bases and at J to 7 bases, leaving 6 bases not matched to a gene. The length of the CDR3 is 14 residues. The CDR3 region is CASSLMGQGIGYTF. CDR3 DNA (partial): TGTGCCAGCAGCTTAATGGGACAGGGAATTGGC.

Worth noting for this clone: From the germline J gene comes the end of the CDR3, since the read stops 3 residues before it. The gene calls are TRBV18 and TRBJ2-5; tentative D call: TRBD1 (6 bases). V was trimmed by 5 bases and J by 2 bases, leaving 9 bases between them. CDR1 is KGHSH and CDR2 is LQKENI in the germline V gene. The CDR3 is 13 amino acids. This CDR3 is CASSTQGQETQYF. The part of the CDR3 DNA that was read is TGTGCCAGCTCAACCCAGGGGCAAGAGACC.

Concerning this clone itself: The missing CDR3 end, 3 residues past where the read stops, is filled in from the germline J gene. At the DNA level, this CDR3 is encoded by other sequences in the same sample as well. The rearrangement uses TRBV5-1 and TRBJ1-1; D perhaps matches TRBD1 (6 bases). The CDR3 covers 14 residues. From germline, CDR1 is SGHRS and CDR2 YFSETQ. Between the trimmed V and J ends, which lost 2 bases and 0 bases, there was a span of 8 bases. This chain's CDR3 is CASSLGQMNTEAFF. The sequenced part of the CDR3 DNA is TGCGCCAGCAGCTTAGGACAGATGAACACTGAA.

Turning to this clone: The read halts 3 residues ahead of the CDR3 end, with the missing end drawn from the germline J gene. This chain joins TRBV6-1 and TRBJ2-7, with a possible D match to TRBD2 (5 bases). The germline V and J ends were trimmed by 0 bases and 0 bases, with 18 bases remaining between them. The CDR3 loop spans 18 amino acids. Per germline, CDR1 MNHNS and CDR2 SASEGT. CDR3 DNA, as far as it was read: TGTGCCAGCAGTGAAGCGCCCAGCGGCCGCGTTCGCTCCTACGAG. Its translation: CASSEAPSGRVRSYE. The complete CDR3 sequence is CASSEAPSGRVRSYEQYF.

Remarks on this clone: The read finishes 3 residues shy of the CDR3 end, and the germline J gene is used to complete it. J is TRBJ2-1 and V is TRBV18; TRBD2 matches 8 bases. Germline trimming cut 4 bases from V and 2 bases from J; bases unmatched to any gene: 4. Germline values: CDR1 KGHSH, CDR2 LQKENI. The CDR3 is 15 amino acids. CDR3 in amino acids: CASSRLLAAYNEQFF. CDR3 bases read: TGTGCCAGCTCACGGCTACTAGCGGCCTACAATGAG.

With regard to this clone: The read terminates 3 residues ahead of where the CDR3 ends, so the germline J gene completes it. The rearrangement uses TRBV18 and TRBJ1-6, with 11 positions matching TRBD1. CDR1 KGHSH and CDR2 LQKENI come from the germline V gene. The ends lost 3 bases at V and 7 bases at J; junction bases unmatched: 5. The CDR3 sequence is 16 residues long. CDR3 DNA, as far as it was read: TGTGCCAGCTCACCCCCGGGACAGGGGGGGAATTCACCC. It encodes CASSPPGQGGNSP. The entire CDR3 sequence reads CASSPPGQGGNSPLHF.

As concerns this clone: The sequenced fragment ends 3 residues before the CDR3 boundary, so the rest is inferred from the germline J gene. The chain uses TRBV5-1 and TRBJ1-4, with D unresolved. The CDR3 is 15 residues long. Per germline, CDR1 SGHRS and CDR2 YFSETQ. V lost 0 bases and J lost 5, with 11 bases in between. CDR3 amino acids: CASSLGQDENEKLFF. CDR3 DNA, as far as it was read: TGCGCCAGCAGCTTGGGCCAGGATGAAAATGAAAAA.

This clone counts as medium-sized by frequency. The CDR3 end is not reached by the read, which stops 3 residues before it; the germline J gene fills it in. V usage is TRBV6-2 or TRBV6-3 and J usage is TRBJ1-5; D remains ambiguous. CDR1 is MNHEY and CDR2 is SVGEGT in the germline V gene. The V end was cut by 6 bases, the J end by 5 bases, with 11 bases between. This CDR3 contains 13 residues. The covered CDR3 bases are TGTGCCAGCAGCAAAGACATTTATCAGCCC. Translating gives CASSKDIYQP. The whole CDR3 protein is CASSKDIYQPQHF.

About this clone itself: A read error may account for a junction end that differs from germline. The sequence runs out 3 residues before the end of the CDR3; the remainder is reconstructed from the germline J gene. Other nucleotide sequences in the sample specify the same CDR3. This sequence joins TRBV18 and TRBJ1-2, with 7 nucleotides matching TRBD1. The CDR3 consists of 12 residues. Germline CDR1 reads KGHSH; CDR2 reads LQKENI. CDR3 protein: CASSPQGDGYTF. The part of the CDR3 DNA that was read is TGTGCCAGCTCACCTCAGGGGGATGGG.

Turning to this clone: The observed sequence ends 3 residues before the CDR3 terminus, with the missing tail filled in from the germline J gene. The chain links TRBV9 to TRBJ2-7; tentative D call: TRBD2 (7 bases). The CDR3 has 13 amino acids. V gave up 7 bases and J gave up 3 bases, with 14 bases separating them. The V gene's germline CDR1 is SGDLS and CDR2 YYNGEE. The sequenced part of the CDR3 DNA is TGTGCCAGCGGGGGGGGCAGTAACTACGAG. The encoded protein is CASGGGSNYE. The CDR3 in full is CASGGGSNYEQYF.

As concerns this clone: The read halts 3 residues ahead of the CDR3 end, with the missing end drawn from the germline J gene. V is TRBV18 and J is TRBJ1-1, with a tentative D call TRBD1 (5 bases). CDR1 and CDR2 (germline): KGHSH, LQKENI. This CDR3 is 16 amino acids long. Trimming took 1 base from V and 5 from J, leaving 17 bases between them. The sequenced CDR3 bases are TGTGCCAGCTCACCACGAGGGCAGGGCGGTAGTACTGAA. As protein: CASSPRGQGGSTE. In full, the CDR3 is CASSPRGQGGSTEAFF.

Points on this clone: The CDR3 goes on 3 residues after the read ends, and that part is filled in from the germline J gene. This chain links TRBV10-2 with TRBJ2-2; possible D gene TRBD1, 6 bases. CDR1 is WSHSY, CDR2 SAAADI, per germline. Trimming took 6 bases from V and 4 from J, leaving 12 bases between them. The CDR3 runs 14 residues. The CDR3 region is CASRETGSTGELFF. The sequenced CDR3 bases are TGCGCCAGCAGGGAGACAGGAAGCACCGGGGAG.